These T cell receptor beta chains were read from a single sample in a study of blood T cell repertoires in COVID-19. TCRdb's copy holds only in-frame clones and misses some; the assay was immunoSEQ multiplex PCR. The table lists 24,000 or so clones, about 89% of them singletons. What was sequenced was peripheral blood. These receptors were taken from a human donor with active COVID-19. The donor label of this sample is uncertain. Each CDR3 is given with its conserved first and last residue. The D gene is left open where the match is weak. The size of a clone is reported for some rows only, either as once, few or many, or as a class for expanded clones.

TRBJ2-7 TRBD1 TRBV9 NA TGTGCCAGCAGCTCCACAGGGGGCCGGGGCGAGCAGTACTTC CASSSTGGRGEQYF
TRBJ2-5 TRBD2 TRBV19 NA TGTGCCAGTACCCCTACTGGACTAGCGGGGACGGAGACCCAGTACTTC CASTPTGLAGTETQYF
TRBJ2-7 NA TRBV5-1 NA TGCGCCAGCAGTGTCCGAGTCGGTGTTGGGCAGTACTTC CASSVRVGVGQYF
TRBJ2-3 NA TRBV5-5 NA TGTGCCAGCAGCTTGCAGGATACGCAGTATTTT CASSLQDTQYF
TRBJ2-3 NA TRBV2 NA TGTGCCAGCATCAGTCAGCTAGGGGCGGCAGATACGCAGTATTTT CASISQLGAADTQYF
TRBJ1-2 TRBD1 TRBV7-2 NA TGTGCCAGCAGCTTAGCGAAGGGGGCGCGCTATGGCTACACCTTC CASSLAKGARYGYTF
TRBJ2-5 NA TRBV13 NA TGTGCCAGCAGCTTGCGGGGAGAGCAAGAGACCCAGTACTTC CASSLRGEQETQYF
TRBJ1-5 NA TRBV19 NA TGTGCCAGTAGAGGACAGTATAGCAATCAGCCCCAGCATTTT CASRGQYSNQPQHF
TRBJ2-1 NA TRBV7-2 NA TGTGCCAGCAGCTTTTTCGGGAAATACAATGAGCAGTTCTTC CASSFFGKYNEQFF
TRBJ1-1 NA TRBV28 NA TGTGCCAGCAGGGACTACGGGCGGCCCACTGAAGCTTTCTTT CASRDYGRPTEAFF
TRBJ1-1 TRBD1 TRBV3-1/TRBV3-2 once TGTGCCAGCATCCCTAGGGACAGGGAATGGCACACTGAAGCTTTCTTT CASIPRDREWHTEAFF
TRBJ2-3 TRBD2 TRBV4-2 NA TGTGCCAGCAGCCAAAATGTAGGCGGGAGACCGACAGATACGCAGTATTTT CASSQNVGGRPTDTQYF
TRBJ2-1 NA TRBV12-3/TRBV12-4 NA TGTGCCAGCAGCCAAGACAGGTCAAATGAGCAGTTCTTC CASSQDRSNEQFF
TRBJ2-7 TRBD2 TRBV4-1 NA TGCGCCAGCAGCCAAGGCGCGGGAGGTTCCTACGAGCAGTACTTC CASSQGAGGSYEQYF
TRBJ2-5 TRBD1 TRBV4-1 once TGCGCCAGCAGCCAAGAGGTGGGCAGGGGGCTTCAAGAGACCCAGTACTTC CASSQEVGRGLQETQYF
TRBJ2-2 NA TRBV3-1/TRBV3-2 NA TGTGCCAGCAGCCAAGATCTAGCCGCGGCTGGGGAGCTGTTTTTT CASSQDLAAAGELFF
TRBJ2-7 TRBD1 TRBV19 NA TGTGCCAGTAGTGATAAGGGACAGGGGGCTTCTGAGGAGTTCTCCTACGAGCAGTACTTC CASSDKGQGASEEFSYEQYF
TRBJ1-2 TRBD1 TRBV5-1 NA TGCGCCAGCAGCTTGGCCCGGACAGGGGATGGCTACACCTTC CASSLARTGDGYTF
TRBJ1-1 NA TRBV3-1/TRBV3-2 NA TGTGCCAGCAGCCAAGATGGCAGGGGATACCGGAACACTGAAGCTTTCTTT CASSQDGRGYRNTEAFF
TRBJ1-2 TRBD1 TRBV3-1/TRBV3-2 NA TGTGCCAGCAGCCTTCTTAGGGGGCGGGGTGGCTACACCTTC CASSLLRGRGGYTF
TRBJ2-3 TRBD2 TRBV5-3 once TGTGCCAGAAGCTTGGGACTAGCGGGGCACACAGATACGCAGTATTTT CARSLGLAGHTDTQYF
TRBJ2-7 TRBD2 TRBV6-6 NA TGTGCCAGCAGTCGTCGGACTAGCGGGGGGGCCTACTACGAGCAGTACTTC CASSRRTSGGAYYEQYF
TRBJ2-1 NA TRBV7-3 NA TGTGCCAGCAGCTTAATCAGGGCCCATGAGCAGTTCTTC CASSLIRAHEQFF
TRBJ2-7 TRBD1 TRBV5-6 NA TGTGCCAGCAGCTTGGTGGACAGGGGCTCCTACGAGCAGTACTTC CASSLVDRGSYEQYF
TRBJ2-3 TRBD2 TRBV7-2 NA TGTGCCAGCAGCACGGGGACTAGCGGGCCGAGCACAGATACGCAGTATTTT CASSTGTSGPSTDTQYF
TRBJ2-3 NA TRBV19 NA TGTGCCACCGCAAGCGGGTTGTTAACAGATACGCAGTATTTT CATASGLLTDTQYF
TRBJ1-5 NA TRBV19 NA TGTGCCAGTAAGGGAGGGGCTTATAGCAATCAGCCCCAGCATTTT CASKGGAYSNQPQHF
TRBJ1-2 NA TRBV3-1/TRBV3-2 NA TGTGCCAGCAGCCCCCTCCGAACCAAGGCCAGCGGGGTGGGCTATGGCTACACCTTC CASSPLRTKASGVGYGYTF
TRBJ2-7 TRBD1 TRBV28 NA TGTGCCAGCAGTTTAGCAGGGGGCATCGACGAGCAGTACTTC CASSLAGGIDEQYF
TRBJ1-2 TRBD1 TRBV19 NA TGTGCCACCGACAGGGCGTCCTTCGGCTACACCTTC CATDRASFGYTF
TRBJ1-5 NA TRBV15 NA TGTGCCACCAGCAGAGATCAGAATAGCAATCAGCCCCAGCATTTT CATSRDQNSNQPQHF
TRBJ2-5 TRBD2 TRBV4-3 NA TGCGCCAGCAGCCAAGGACGCCTAGCGGGAGAACAAGAGACCCAGTACTTC CASSQGRLAGEQETQYF
TRBJ1-2 NA TRBV3-1/TRBV3-2 NA TGTGCCAGCAGCCAAGATGGCGGAAGCTATGGCTACACCTTC CASSQDGGSYGYTF
TRBJ1-1 NA TRBV6-2/TRBV6-3 few TGTGCCAGCAGTTGGGGGGGACGGATGAACACTGAAGCTTTCTTT CASSWGGRMNTEAFF
TRBJ2-2 TRBD1 TRBV5-6 NA TGTGCCAGCAGCAAGGCCGGGACAGGGTTCCCCGGGGAGCTGTTTTTT CASSKAGTGFPGELFF
TRBJ2-5 TRBD2 TRBV10-3 few TGTGCCATCAGTGAGTCGAGAGGCAGCGGGAGGGCCATGGGGACCCAGTACTTC CAISESRGSGRAMGTQYF
TRBJ2-2 TRBD2 TRBV30 NA TGTGCCTGGAGTGGAGATAGCGGGGGACGCGGGACCGGGGAGCTGTTTTTT CAWSGDSGGRGTGELFF
TRBJ1-4 NA TRBV10-1 NA TGCGCCAGCTCCGGAGGAGGCAGTACTAATGAAAAACTGTTTTTT CASSGGGSTNEKLFF
TRBJ2-1 NA TRBV7-9 NA TGTGCCAGCAGCCCCGGGACAAACAATGAGCAGTTCTTC CASSPGTNNEQFF
TRBJ1-5 NA TRBV27 NA TGTGCCAGCAGTCGGACAGACTATCAGCCCCAGCATTTT CASSRTDYQPQHF
TRBJ2-7 TRBD2 TRBV2 NA TGTGCCAGCAGGACCCCGACTAGCGGGGGCCACCGAAGCTACGAGCAGTACTTC CASRTPTSGGHRSYEQYF
TRBJ2-4 TRBD2 TRBV19 NA TGTGCCAGTAGTATCACTAGCGGGGGTTACATTCAGTACTTC CASSITSGGYIQYF
TRBJ2-1 NA TRBV7-8 NA TGTGCCAGCAGCTTAAAGACCGTGGCGGGGGAGCAGTTCTTC CASSLKTVAGEQFF